The sequence of this T cell receptor beta chain was determined in a study of blood T cell repertoires in COVID-19. V was trimmed by 6 bases and J by 1 base, leaving 8 bases between them. This CDR3 has 13 residues. Germline loops: CDR1 SGHDT, CDR2 YYEEEE. Original processing notes: Amplifying reference gene primers gave estimates of nucleated cell counts. Profiling relied on immunoSEQ multiplex PCR, and the TCRdb table lists in-frame clones only, not all of them. V and J calls and clone size are copied from that table; D and trimming were computed from the DNA. The sample has a few hundred thousand clones; more than 70% are singletons.

The source material was PBMCs or T cells enriched from blood (not recorded which). The sequence was collected from a woman aged 25 to 39 who had been exposed to COVID-19. The gene calls are TRBV5-6 and TRBJ1-5, with D tentatively TRBD1 (5 bases). The CDR3 sequence is CASTRGSNQPQHF. The CDR3, as DNA: TGTGCCAGCACCCGGGGGAGCAATCAGCCCCAGCATTTT.